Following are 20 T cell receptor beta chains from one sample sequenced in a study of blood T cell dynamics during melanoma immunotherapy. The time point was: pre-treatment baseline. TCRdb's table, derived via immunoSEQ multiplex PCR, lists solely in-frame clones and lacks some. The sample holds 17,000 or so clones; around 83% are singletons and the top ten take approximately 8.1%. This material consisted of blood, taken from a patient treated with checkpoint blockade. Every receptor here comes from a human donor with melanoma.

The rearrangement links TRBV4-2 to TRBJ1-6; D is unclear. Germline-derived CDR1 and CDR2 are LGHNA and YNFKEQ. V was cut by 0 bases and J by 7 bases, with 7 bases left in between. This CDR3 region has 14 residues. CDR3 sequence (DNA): TGTGCCAGCAGCCAAGATCTTACCAATTCACCCCTCCACTTT. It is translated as CASSQDLTNSPLHF.

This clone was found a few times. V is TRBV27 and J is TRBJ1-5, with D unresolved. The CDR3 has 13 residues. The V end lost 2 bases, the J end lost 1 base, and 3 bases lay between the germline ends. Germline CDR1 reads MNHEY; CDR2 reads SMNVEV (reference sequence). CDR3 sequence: CASSLMSNQPQHF. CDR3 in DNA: TGTGCCAGCAGTTTAATGAGCAATCAGCCCCAGCATTTT.

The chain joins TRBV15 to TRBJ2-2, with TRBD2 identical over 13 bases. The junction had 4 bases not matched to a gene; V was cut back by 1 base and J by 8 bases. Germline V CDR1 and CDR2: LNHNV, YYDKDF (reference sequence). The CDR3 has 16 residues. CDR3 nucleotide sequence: TGTGCCACCAGCAGAGGTGGACTAGCGGGAGTGGGGGAGCTGTTTTTT. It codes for CATSRGGLAGVGELFF.

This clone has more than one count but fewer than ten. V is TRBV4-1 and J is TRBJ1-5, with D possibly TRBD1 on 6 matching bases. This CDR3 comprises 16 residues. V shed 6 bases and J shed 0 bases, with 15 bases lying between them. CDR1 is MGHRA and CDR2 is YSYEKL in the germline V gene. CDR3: CASSPFTGLSNQPQHF. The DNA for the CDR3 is TGCGCCAGCAGTCCTTTCACAGGGCTTAGCAATCAGCCCCAGCATTTT.

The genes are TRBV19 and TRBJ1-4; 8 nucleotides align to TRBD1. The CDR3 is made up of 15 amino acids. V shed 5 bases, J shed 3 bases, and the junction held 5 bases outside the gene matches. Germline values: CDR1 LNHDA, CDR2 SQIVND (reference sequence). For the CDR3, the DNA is TGTGCCAGTAGTTCCACAGGGGGGCCTAATGAAAAACTGTTTTTT. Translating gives CASSSTGGPNEKLFF.

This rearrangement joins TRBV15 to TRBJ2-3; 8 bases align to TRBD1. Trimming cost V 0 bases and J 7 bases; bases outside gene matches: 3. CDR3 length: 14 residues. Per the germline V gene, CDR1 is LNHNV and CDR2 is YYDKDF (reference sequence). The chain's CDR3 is CATSRETGVNTQYF. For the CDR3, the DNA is TGTGCCACCAGCAGAGAGACAGGGGTCAATACGCAGTATTTT. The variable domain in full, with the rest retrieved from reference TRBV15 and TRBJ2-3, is DAMVIQNPRYQVTQFGKPVTLSCSQTLNHNVMYWYQQKSSQAPKLLFHYYDKDFNNEADTPDNFQSRRPNTSFCFLDIRSPGLGDTAMYLCATSRETGVNTQYFGPGTRLTVL.

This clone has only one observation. The CDR3 nucleotides read TGTGCCACCAGCAAAGAACCGACGGGAGCCTACGAGCAGTACTTC. Translation: CATSKEPTGAYEQYF. The chain is built from TRBV15 and TRBJ2-7; TRBD2 might be the D (6 bases). V lost 4 bases, J lost 2 bases, and 15 bases lay in between. The CDR3 covers 15 residues. Germline loops: CDR1 LNHNV, CDR2 YYDKDF (reference sequence).

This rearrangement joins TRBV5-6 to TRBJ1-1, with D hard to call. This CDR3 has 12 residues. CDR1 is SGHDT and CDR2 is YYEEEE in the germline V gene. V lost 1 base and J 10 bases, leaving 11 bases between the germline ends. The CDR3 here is CASSLTGSGAFF. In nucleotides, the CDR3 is TGTGCCAGCAGCTTGACGGGGTCGGGAGCTTTCTTT.

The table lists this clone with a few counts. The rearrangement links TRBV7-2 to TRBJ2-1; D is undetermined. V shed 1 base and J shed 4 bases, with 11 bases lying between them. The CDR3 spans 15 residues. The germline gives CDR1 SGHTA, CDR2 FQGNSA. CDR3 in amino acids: CASSLEAQKYNEQFF. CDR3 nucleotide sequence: TGTGCCAGCAGCTTAGAAGCACAGAAGTACAATGAGCAGTTCTTC. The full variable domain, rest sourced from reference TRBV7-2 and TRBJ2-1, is GAGVSQSPSNKVTEKGKDVELRCDPISGHTALYWYRQSLGQGLEFLIYFQGNSAPDKSGLPSDRFSAERTGGSVSTLTIQRTQQEDSAVYLCASSLEAQKYNEQFFGPGTRLTVL.

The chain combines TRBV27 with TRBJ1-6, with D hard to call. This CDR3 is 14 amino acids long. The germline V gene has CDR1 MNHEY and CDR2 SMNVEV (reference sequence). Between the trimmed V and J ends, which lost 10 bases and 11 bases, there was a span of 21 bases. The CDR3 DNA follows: TGTGCCACCGCCCTGCGAGGAGGAGAGGCACCCCTCCACTTT. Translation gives CATALRGGEAPLHF.

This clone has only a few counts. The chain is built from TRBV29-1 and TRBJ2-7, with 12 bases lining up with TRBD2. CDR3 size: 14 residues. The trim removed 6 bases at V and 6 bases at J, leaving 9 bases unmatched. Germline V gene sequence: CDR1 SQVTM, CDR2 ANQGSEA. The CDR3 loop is CSVLTSGRTREQYF. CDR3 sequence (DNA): TGCAGCGTCCTGACTAGCGGGAGAACGCGCGAGCAGTACTTC.

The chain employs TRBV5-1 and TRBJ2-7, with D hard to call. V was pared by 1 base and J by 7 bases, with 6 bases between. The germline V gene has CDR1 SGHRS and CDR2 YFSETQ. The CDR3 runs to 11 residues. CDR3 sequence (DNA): TGCGCCAGCAGCTTGTTCGCAGAGCAGTACTTC. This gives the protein CASSLFAEQYF. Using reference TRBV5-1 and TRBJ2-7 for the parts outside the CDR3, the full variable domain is KAGVTQTPRYLIKTRGQQVTLSCSPISGHRSVSWYQQTPGQGLQFLFEYFSETQRNKGNFPGRFSGRQFSNSRSEMNVSTLELGDSALYLCASSLFAEQYFGPGTRLTVT.

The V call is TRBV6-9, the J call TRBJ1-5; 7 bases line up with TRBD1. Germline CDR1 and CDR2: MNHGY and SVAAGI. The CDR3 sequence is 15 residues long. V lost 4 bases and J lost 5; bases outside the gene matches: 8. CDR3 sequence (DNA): TGTGCCAGCAGTTCCCGGGACAGCTATTATCAGCCCCAGCATTTT. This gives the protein CASSSRDSYYQPQHF.

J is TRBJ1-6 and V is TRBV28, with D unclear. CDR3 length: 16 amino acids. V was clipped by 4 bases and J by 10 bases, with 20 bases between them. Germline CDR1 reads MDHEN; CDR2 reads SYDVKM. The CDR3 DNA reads TGTGCCAGCAGTTCCTCTGGACTCCAAGGAGGATCACCCCTCCACTTT. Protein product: CASSSSGLQGGSPLHF.

CDR3 nucleotides: TGTGCCAGCAGTTACGCCCAGGTCACTGCTGGAAACACCATATATTTT. As protein: CASSYAQVTAGNTIYF. The chain recombines TRBV6-6 with TRBJ1-3; the D is unclear. The CDR3 sequence is 16 residues long. In germline, CDR1 is MNHNY, CDR2 SVGAGI (reference sequence). V was shortened by 2 bases and J by 2 bases, with 13 bases between the two germline ends.

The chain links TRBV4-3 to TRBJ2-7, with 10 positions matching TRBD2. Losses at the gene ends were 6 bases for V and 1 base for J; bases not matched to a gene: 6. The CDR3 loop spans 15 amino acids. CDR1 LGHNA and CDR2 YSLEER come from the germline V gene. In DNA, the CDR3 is TGCGCCAGCAGGCTGGAACTAGCGGGGTCCTACGAGCAGTACTTC. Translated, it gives CASRLELAGSYEQYF.

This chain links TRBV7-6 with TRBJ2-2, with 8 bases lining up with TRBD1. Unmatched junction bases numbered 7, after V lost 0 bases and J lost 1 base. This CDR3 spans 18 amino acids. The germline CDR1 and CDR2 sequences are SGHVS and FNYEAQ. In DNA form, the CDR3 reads TGTGCCAGCAGCTTAGCCCCAACAGGGGGAGTGAACACCGGGGAGCTGTTTTTT. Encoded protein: CASSLAPTGGVNTGELFF.

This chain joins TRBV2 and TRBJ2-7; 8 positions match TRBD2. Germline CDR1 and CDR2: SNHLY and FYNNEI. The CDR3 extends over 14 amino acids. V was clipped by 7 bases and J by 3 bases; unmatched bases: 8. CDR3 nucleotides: TGTGCCAGCAAGGGCGGCGGGGGGAGCTACGAGCAGTACTTC. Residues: CASKGGGGSYEQYF. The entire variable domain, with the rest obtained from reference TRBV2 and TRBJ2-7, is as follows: EPEVTQTPSHQVTQMGQEVILRCVPISNHLYFYWYRQILGQKVEFLVSFYNNEISEKSEIFDDQFSVERPDGSNFTLKIRSTKLEDSAMYFCASKGGGGSYEQYFGPGTRLTVT.

The CDR3, as DNA: TGTGCCAGCAGCTTAGTGGGACTAGCGGCCAATGAGCAGTTCTTC. Its protein is CASSLVGLAANEQFF. The V and J genes are TRBV7-2 and TRBJ2-1, with 11 bases identical to TRBD2. J gave up 6 bases and V 1 base, and 2 bases lay outside the gene matches. CDR1 and CDR2 from the germline V gene are SGHTA and FQGNSA. The CDR3 totals 15 residues.

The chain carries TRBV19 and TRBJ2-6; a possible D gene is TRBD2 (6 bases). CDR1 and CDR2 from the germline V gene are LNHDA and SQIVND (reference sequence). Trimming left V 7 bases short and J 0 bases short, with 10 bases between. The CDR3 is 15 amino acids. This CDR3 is CASNTGSSGANVLTF. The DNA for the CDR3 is TGTGCCAGTAATACCGGGAGCTCTGGGGCCAACGTCCTGACTTTC.